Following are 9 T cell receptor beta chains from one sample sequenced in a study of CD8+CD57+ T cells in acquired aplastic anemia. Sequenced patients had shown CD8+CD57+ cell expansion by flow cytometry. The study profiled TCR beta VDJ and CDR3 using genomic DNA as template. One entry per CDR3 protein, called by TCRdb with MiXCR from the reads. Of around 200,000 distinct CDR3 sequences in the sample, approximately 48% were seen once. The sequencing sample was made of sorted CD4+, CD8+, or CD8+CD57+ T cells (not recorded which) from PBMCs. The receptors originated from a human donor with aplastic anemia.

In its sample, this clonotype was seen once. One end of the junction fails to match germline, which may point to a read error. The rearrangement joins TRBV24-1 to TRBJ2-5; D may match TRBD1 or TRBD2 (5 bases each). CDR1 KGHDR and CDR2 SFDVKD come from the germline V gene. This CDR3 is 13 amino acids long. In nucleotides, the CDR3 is TGTGCCACCAGTGATCTTCGGAAGGGGACCCAGAACTTC. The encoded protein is CATSDLRKGTQNF.

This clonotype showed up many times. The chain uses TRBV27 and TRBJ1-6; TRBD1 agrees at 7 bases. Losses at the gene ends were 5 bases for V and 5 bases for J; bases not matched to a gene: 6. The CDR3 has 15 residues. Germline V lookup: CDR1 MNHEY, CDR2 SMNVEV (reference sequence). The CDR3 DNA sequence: TGTGCCAGCAGTCAATCCGGGACAGATAATTCACCCCTCCACTTT. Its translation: CASSQSGTDNSPLHF.

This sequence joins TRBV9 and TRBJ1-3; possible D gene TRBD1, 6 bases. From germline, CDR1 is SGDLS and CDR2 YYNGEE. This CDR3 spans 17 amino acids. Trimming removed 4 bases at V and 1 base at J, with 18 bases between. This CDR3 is CASSQLQGSVSGNTIYF. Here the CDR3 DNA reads TGTGCCAGCAGCCAACTACAGGGATCGGTTTCTGGAAACACCATATATTTT. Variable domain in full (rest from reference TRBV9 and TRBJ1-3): DSGVTQTPKHLITATGQRVTLRCSPRSGDLSVYWYQQSLDQGLQFLIQYYNGEERAKGNILERFSAQQFPDLHSELNLSSLELGDSALYFCASSQLQGSVSGNTIYFGEGSWLTVV.

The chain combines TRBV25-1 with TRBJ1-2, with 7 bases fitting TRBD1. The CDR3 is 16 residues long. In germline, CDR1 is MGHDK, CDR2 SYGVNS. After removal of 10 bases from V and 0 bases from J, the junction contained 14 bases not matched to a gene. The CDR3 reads CAKHRWRGPANYGYTF. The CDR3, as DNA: TGTGCCAAACACCGGTGGAGGGGGCCTGCTAACTATGGCTACACCTTC.

DNA of the CDR3: TGTGCCAGCCAAACAGTAGCGGGAGTCGATACGCAGTATTTT. Its translation is CASQTVAGVDTQYF. The chain employs TRBV2 and TRBJ2-3, with 9 bases fitting TRBD2. The CDR3 loop spans 14 amino acids. Germline trimming cut 8 bases from V and 6 bases from J; bases unmatched to any gene: 9. Germline V gene lookup returns CDR1 SNHLY and CDR2 FYNNEI.

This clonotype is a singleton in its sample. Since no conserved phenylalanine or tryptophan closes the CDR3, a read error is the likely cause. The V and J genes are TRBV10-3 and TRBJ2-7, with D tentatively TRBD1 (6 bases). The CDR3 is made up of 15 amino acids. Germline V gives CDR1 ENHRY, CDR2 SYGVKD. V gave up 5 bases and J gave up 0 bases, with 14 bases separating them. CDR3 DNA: TGTGCCATCAGTCCGACAGGAATGGGCTCCTACGAGCAGTACCTC. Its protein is CAISPTGMGSYEQYL.

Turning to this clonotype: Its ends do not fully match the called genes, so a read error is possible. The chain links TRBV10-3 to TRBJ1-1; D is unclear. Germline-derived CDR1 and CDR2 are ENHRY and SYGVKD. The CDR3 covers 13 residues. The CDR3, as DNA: TGTGCCAGCAGTTCCCCGGGGTTGACTGAAGCTTTCTTT. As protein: CASSSPGLTEAFF.

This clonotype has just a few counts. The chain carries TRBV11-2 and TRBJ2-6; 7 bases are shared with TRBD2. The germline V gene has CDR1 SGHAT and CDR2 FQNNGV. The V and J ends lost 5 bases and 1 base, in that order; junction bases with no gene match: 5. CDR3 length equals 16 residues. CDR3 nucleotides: TGTGCCAGCAGCCCGGGGGGACGATCTGGGGCCAACGTCCTGACTTTC. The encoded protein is CASSPGGRSGANVLTF.

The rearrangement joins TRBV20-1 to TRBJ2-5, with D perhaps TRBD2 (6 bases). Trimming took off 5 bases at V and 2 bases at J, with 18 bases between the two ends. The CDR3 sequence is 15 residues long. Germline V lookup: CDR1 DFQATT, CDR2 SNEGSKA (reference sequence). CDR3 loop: CSAGAFSGEQETQYF. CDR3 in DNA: TGCAGTGCTGGAGCTTTTAGCGGTGAACAAGAGACCCAGTACTTC.